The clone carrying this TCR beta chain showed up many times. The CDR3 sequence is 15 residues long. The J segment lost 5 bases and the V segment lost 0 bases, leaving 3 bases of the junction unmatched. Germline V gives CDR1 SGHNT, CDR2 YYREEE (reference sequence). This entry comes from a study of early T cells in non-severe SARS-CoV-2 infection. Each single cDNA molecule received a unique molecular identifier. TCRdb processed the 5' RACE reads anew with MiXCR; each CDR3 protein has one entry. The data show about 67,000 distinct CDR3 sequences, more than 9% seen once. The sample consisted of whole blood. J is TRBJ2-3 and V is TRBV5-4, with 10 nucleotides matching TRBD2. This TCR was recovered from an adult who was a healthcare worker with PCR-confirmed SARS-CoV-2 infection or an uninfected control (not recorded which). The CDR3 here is CASSLGLAGQDTQYF. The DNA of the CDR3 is TGTGCCAGCAGCTTGGGACTAGCGGGCCAAGATACGCAGTATTTT. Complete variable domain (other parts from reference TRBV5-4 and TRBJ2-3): ETGVTQSPTHLIKTRGQQVTLRCSSQSGHNTVSWYQQALGQGPQFIFQYYREEENGRGNFPPRFSGLQFPNYSSELNVNALELDDSALYLCASSLGLAGQDTQYFGPGTRLTVL.